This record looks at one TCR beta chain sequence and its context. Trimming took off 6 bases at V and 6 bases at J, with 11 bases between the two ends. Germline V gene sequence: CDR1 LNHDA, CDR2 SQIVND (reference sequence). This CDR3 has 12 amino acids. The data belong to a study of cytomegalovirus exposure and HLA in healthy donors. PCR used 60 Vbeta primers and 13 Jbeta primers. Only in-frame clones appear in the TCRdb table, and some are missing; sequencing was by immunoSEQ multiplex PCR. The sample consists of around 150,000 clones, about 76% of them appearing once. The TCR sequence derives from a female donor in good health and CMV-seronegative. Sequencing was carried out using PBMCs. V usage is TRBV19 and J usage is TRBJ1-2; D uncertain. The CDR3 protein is CASRPIGDGYTF. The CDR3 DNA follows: TGTGCCAGTAGGCCTATTGGAGATGGCTACACCTTC. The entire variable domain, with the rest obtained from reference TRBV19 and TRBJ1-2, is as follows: DGGITQSPKYLFRKEGQNVTLSCEQNLNHDAMYWYRQDPGQGLRLIYYSQIVNDFQKGDIAEGYSVSREKKESFPLTVTSAQKNPTAFYLCASRPIGDGYTFGSGTRLTVV.